This entry describes one TCR beta chain. The antigen is unknown. The data originate from a study of identical twins. Whole-study findings and limits: The study found that models underestimated out-of-frame TCR alpha sharing in monozygotic twins.

TCRdb re-called the 5' RACE reads through MiXCR, storing one row per CDR3 protein. This table holds some 630,000 distinct CDR3 sequences, less than 9% found once. The length of the CDR3 is 16 residues. V lost 3 bases and J lost 3; bases outside the gene matches: 4. This same sample was also part of a study on yellow fever vaccine responses in identical twins.

Sequencing was done on a sample of PBMCs. This clonotype originated in a woman aged 18 to 35 in good health. The J gene is TRBJ2-2, the V gene TRBV12-3 or TRBV12-4; 10 bases line up with TRBD1. CDR3: CASSLQTGGHTGELFF. The CDR3 DNA is TGTGCCAGCAGTTTGCAGACAGGGGGCCACACCGGGGAGCTGTTTTTT.